These T cell receptor beta chains were read from a single sample in a study of cytomegalovirus exposure and HLA in healthy donors. TCRdb's table, derived via immunoSEQ multiplex PCR, lists solely in-frame clones and lacks some. The sample includes roughly 86,000 clones, over 70% of them seen just once. What was sequenced was PBMCs. The receptor source for this set is a man aged 55 to 69 in good health and CMV-seronegative. The CDR3 runs from the conserved cysteine through the conserved F or W. Fields, in order: V gene, CDR3 length, D gene, clone size, J gene, CDR3 protein, CDR3 DNA. A D gene is named only where the DNA matches it firmly. The size entry is marked missing in some rows and otherwise reads once, few, many or a size class.

>TRBV19|12|.|.|TRBJ1-1
CASNRGNTEAFF
TGTGCCAGTAATCGGGGTAACACTGAAGCTTTCTTT
>TRBV5-4|15|.|.|TRBJ2-7
CASSLGQGSAYEQYF
TGTGCCAGCAGCTTGGGGCAGGGATCGGCCTACGAGCAGTACTTC
>TRBV19|13|TRBD1|few|TRBJ1-1
CASLRDRYTEAFF
TGTGCCAGCCTCCGGGACAGGTACACTGAAGCTTTCTTT
>TRBV18|13|.|once|TRBJ2-5
CASTRQDQETQYF
TGTGCCAGCACGAGACAGGACCAAGAGACCCAGTACTTC
>TRBV7-8|18|TRBD2|.|TRBJ2-1
CASSTRHRDYLQYNEQFF
TGTGCCAGCAGCACACGACACCGGGACTACTTACAGTACAATGAGCAGTTCTTC
>TRBV6-1|15|TRBD1|.|TRBJ1-4
CASRKSTGGVEKLFF
TGTGCCAGCAGGAAATCGACAGGGGGCGTTGAAAAACTGTTTTTT
>TRBV7-6|14|TRBD1|.|TRBJ1-4
CASSVGGENEKLFF
TGTGCCAGCAGCGTAGGGGGCGAGAATGAAAAACTGTTTTTT
>TRBV7-9|16|.|.|TRBJ2-7
CASSNPQGLFPYEQYF
TGTGCCAGCAGCAATCCCCAGGGGCTCTTTCCCTACGAGCAGTACTTC
>TRBV19|16|TRBD1|.|TRBJ1-2
CASTAATQGARYGYTF
TGTGCCAGTACCGCGGCAACCCAGGGGGCCCGCTATGGCTACACCTTC
>TRBV6-5|13|TRBD1|few|TRBJ1-2
CASSGDRVDGYTF
TGTGCCAGCAGTGGAGACAGGGTTGATGGCTACACCTTC
>TRBV4-3|16|TRBD1|few|TRBJ1-5
CASSQEPGQGYQPQHF
TGCGCCAGCAGCCAAGAACCGGGACAGGGGTATCAGCCCCAGCATTTT
>TRBV6-5|15|TRBD1|.|TRBJ2-7
CASSGTGSSSYEQYF
TGTGCCAGCAGTGGGACAGGGTCAAGCTCCTACGAGCAGTACTTC
>TRBV27|15|TRBD2|.|TRBJ2-1
CASSFTSGAYNEQFF
TGTGCCAGCAGTTTTACTAGCGGGGCTTACAATGAGCAGTTCTTC
>TRBV6-5|15|TRBD2|.|TRBJ2-1
CASSYWGGTSNEQFF
TGTGCCAGCAGTTACTGGGGGGGGACTAGCAATGAGCAGTTCTTC
>TRBV30|15|TRBD1|.|TRBJ2-1
CAWRAGTGVYNEQFF
TGTGCCTGGAGGGCCGGGACAGGGGTCTACAATGAGCAGTTCTTC
>TRBV6-6|14|TRBD1|.|TRBJ2-3
CASSNDRGRDTQYF
TGTGCCAGCAGTAACGACAGGGGGCGAGATACGCAGTATTTT
>TRBV5-6|11|.|.|TRBJ1-1
CASSFRNEAFF
TGTGCCAGCAGCTTCAGGAACGAAGCTTTCTTT
>TRBV7-2|15|TRBD1|.|TRBJ1-4
CASSQQTGWNEKLFF
TGTGCCAGCAGCCAACAGACAGGGTGGAATGAAAAACTGTTTTTT
>TRBV19|12|.|.|TRBJ1-2
CAIVEGDYGYTF
TGTGCCATCGTCGAGGGGGACTATGGCTACACCTTC
>TRBV30|13|TRBD1|.|TRBJ1-3
CAWRQGAGNTIYF
TGTGCCTGGAGACAGGGGGCTGGAAACACCATATATTTT
>TRBV10-3|12|.|few|TRBJ1-2
CAISEGGYGYTF
TGTGCCATCAGTGAAGGGGGCTATGGCTACACCTTC
>TRBV19|15|TRBD1|.|TRBJ1-2
CASSTLGTEHYGYTF
TGTGCCAGTAGTACTTTGGGGACAGAGCACTATGGCTACACCTTC
>TRBV19|14|.|.|TRBJ2-2
CASSMNGNGGELFF
TGTGCCAGTAGTATGAACGGGAATGGCGGGGAGCTGTTTTTT
>TRBV10-2|13|TRBD1|.|TRBJ2-7
CASRTGLGYEQYF
TGCGCCAGCAGGACAGGGCTTGGTTACGAGCAGTACTTC
>TRBV19|17|.|few|TRBJ2-7
CASSIGQDNLYSYEQYF
TGTGCCAGTAGTATAGGACAGGACAACCTCTACTCCTACGAGCAGTACTTC
>TRBV28|13|.|.|TRBJ1-3
CASTLLEGNTIYF
TGTGCCAGCACCCTTCTAGAGGGTAACACCATATATTTT
>TRBV11-2|15|TRBD2|.|TRBJ2-7
CASSPLAGGPYEQYF
TGTGCCAGCAGCCCTCTAGCGGGGGGGCCCTACGAGCAGTACTTC
>TRBV5-1|11|TRBD1|.|TRBJ2-7
CASTDRDEQYF
TGCGCCAGCACCGACAGGGACGAGCAGTACTTC
>TRBV5-1|16|TRBD2|.|TRBJ2-3
CASSLVASGGQDTQYF
TGCGCCAGCAGCTTGGTGGCTAGCGGGGGCCAAGATACGCAGTATTTT
>TRBV30|20|TRBD1|.|TRBJ1-5
CAWSPTSLSTTGTGNQPQHF
TGTGCCTGGAGTCCTACGAGCCTAAGCACGACAGGGACGGGGAATCAGCCCCAGCATTTT
>TRBV7-2|12|.|.|TRBJ2-7
CASSLIGLEQYF
TGTGCCAGCAGCCTCATCGGACTGGAGCAGTACTTC
>TRBV19|14|TRBD1|.|TRBJ1-5
CASSTDRGNQPQHF
TGTGCCAGTAGCACCGACAGGGGCAATCAGCCCCAGCATTTT
>TRBV7-9|15|TRBD1|.|TRBJ2-7
CASSTGQGGSYEQYF
TGTGCCAGCAGCACGGGACAGGGGGGATCCTACGAGCAGTACTTC
>TRBV5-1|14|.|once|TRBJ2-1
CASSAQPGNNEQFF
TGCGCCAGCAGCGCTCAACCCGGGAACAATGAGCAGTTCTTC
>TRBV7-9|13|.|.|TRBJ2-5
CASSFPSLETQYF
TGTGCCAGCAGCTTTCCGTCTTTAGAGACCCAGTACTTC
>TRBV4-2|16|TRBD2|.|TRBJ2-7
CASSQDGTSGTYEQYF
TGTGCCAGCAGCCAAGACGGGACTAGCGGTACCTACGAGCAGTACTTC
>TRBV5-8|20|TRBD2|.|TRBJ2-3
CASSGTPGLASHTSTDTQYF
TGTGCCAGCAGCGGTACCCCGGGACTAGCGAGCCATACTAGCACAGATACGCAGTATTTT
>TRBV5-5|17|TRBD1|.|TRBJ2-7
CASSLIPPRTGGYEQYF
TGTGCCAGCAGCTTAATCCCCCCTAGGACAGGGGGCTACGAGCAGTACTTC
>TRBV29-1|14|TRBD1|.|TRBJ2-7
CSVGSLQGAYEQYF
TGCAGCGTTGGGTCTTTGCAGGGGGCCTACGAGCAGTACTTC
>TRBV6-6|13|.|.|TRBJ1-5
CASSPYSNQPQHF
TGTGCCAGCAGTCCTTATAGCAATCAGCCCCAGCATTTT
>TRBV5-4|12|.|few|TRBJ2-3
CASGVGADTQYF
TGTGCCAGCGGCGTGGGAGCGGATACGCAGTATTTT
>TRBV10-3|19|.|.|TRBJ2-4
CAISESKGDGRIAKNIQYF
TGTGCCATCAGTGAGTCGAAAGGGGATGGAAGGATAGCCAAAAACATTCAGTACTTC
>TRBV13|14|.|.|TRBJ2-1
CASSLARPRGEQFF
TGTGCCAGCAGCTTAGCGCGCCCACGGGGGGAGCAGTTCTTC